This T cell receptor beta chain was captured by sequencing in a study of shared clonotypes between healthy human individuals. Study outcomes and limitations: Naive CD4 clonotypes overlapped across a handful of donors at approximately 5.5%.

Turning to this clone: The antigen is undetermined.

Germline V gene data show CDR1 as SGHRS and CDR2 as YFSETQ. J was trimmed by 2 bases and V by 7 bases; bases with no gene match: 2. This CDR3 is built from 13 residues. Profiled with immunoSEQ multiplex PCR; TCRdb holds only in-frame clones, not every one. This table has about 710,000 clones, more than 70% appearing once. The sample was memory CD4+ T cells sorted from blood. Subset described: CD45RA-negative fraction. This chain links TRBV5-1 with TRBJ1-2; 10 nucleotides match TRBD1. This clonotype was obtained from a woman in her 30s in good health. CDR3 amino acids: CASSGQGNYGYTF. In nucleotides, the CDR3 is TGCGCCAGCTCGGGACAGGGGAACTATGGCTACACCTTC.